A selection of T cell receptor beta chains follows, all from one sample in a study of glioma-infiltrating T cells. TCRdb passed the multiplex PCR reads through MiXCR, listing each CDR3 protein once. The table lists 300,000 to 400,000 distinct CDR3 sequences, roughly 41% of them singletons. The sequencing sample was made of glioma tissue, nonneoplastic brain tissue, or PBMCs (not recorded which). These receptors were taken from a human donor with low-grade glioma or glioblastoma, undergoing nonglioma brain surgery, or in good health (not recorded which). Both conserved end residues are part of each CDR3. Fields, in order: V gene, clone size, J gene, D gene, CDR3 length, CDR3 DNA, CDR3 protein. D genes are given only for firm matches. Clone size is not always given. Where it is, it says once, few, many or a class for expanded clones.

>TRBV15|many|TRBJ2-7|-|13
TGTGCCACCAGCAGAGATCGGATCTACGAGCAGTACTTC
CATSRDRIYEQYF
>TRBV7-2|many|TRBJ1-2|-|13
TGTGCCAGCAGCATGGGGTCGACTGATGGCTACACCTTC
CASSMGSTDGYTF
>TRBV24-1|-|TRBJ2-5|-|15
TGTACCACCAGTAATTTTGGGCAGGGAAAGGAGACCCAGTACTTC
CTTSNFGQGKETQYF
>TRBV28|many|TRBJ1-6|-|12
TGTGCCAGCAGGAGCGGTGGTTCACCCCTCCACTTT
CASRSGGSPLHF
>TRBV6-2/TRBV6-3|-|TRBJ2-7|-|18
TGTGCCAGCAGTTACGCCTACATAGCGGAGAGCTCCTACAATGAGCAGTACTTC
CASSYAYIAESSYNEQYF
>TRBV19|few|TRBJ1-2|TRBD1|15
TGTGCCAGTAGAACTCCGGGACAGGGAGCCTATGGCTACACCTTC
CASRTPGQGAYGYTF
>TRBV20-1|-|TRBJ2-1|TRBD2|14
TGCAGTGCTAGAGAGGCTAGCGGAAGCAATGAGCAGTTCTTC
CSAREASGSNEQFF
>TRBV6-4|few|TRBJ2-2|-|13
TGTGCCAGCAGTGCCCGTTTTTCCGGGGAGCTGTTTTTT
CASSARFSGELFF
>TRBV20-1|-|TRBJ2-1|TRBD2|17
TGCAGTGCTAGAGCCGGGGGTCTAGGGGGACTAGGCAATGAGCAGTTCTTC
CSARAGGLGGLGNEQFF
>TRBV6-1|-|TRBJ2-2|TRBD1|13
TGTGCCAGTCGACAGGGTCCGGGCGGGGAGCTGTTTTTT
CASRQGPGGELFF
>TRBV9|-|TRBJ2-3|TRBD2|16
TGTGCCAGCAGCGTAGTGGGGACTAGCGGAACAGATACGCAGTATTTT
CASSVVGTSGTDTQYF
>TRBV6-2/TRBV6-3|-|TRBJ2-7|TRBD2|15
TGTGTTAGCAGAAGACGACTAGCGGGAACCAACGAGCAGTACTTC
CVSRRRLAGTNEQYF
>TRBV10-3|-|TRBJ2-7|-|16
TGTGCCATCAGTGAGTCGAGTGCGGCGAATACCTACGAGCAGTACTTC
CAISESSAANTYEQYF
>TRBV12-3/TRBV12-4|few|TRBJ2-7|TRBD1|16
TGTGCCAGCAGCCGGACCCGGGACAGGGGAGGCTACGAGCAGTACTTC
CASSRTRDRGGYEQYF